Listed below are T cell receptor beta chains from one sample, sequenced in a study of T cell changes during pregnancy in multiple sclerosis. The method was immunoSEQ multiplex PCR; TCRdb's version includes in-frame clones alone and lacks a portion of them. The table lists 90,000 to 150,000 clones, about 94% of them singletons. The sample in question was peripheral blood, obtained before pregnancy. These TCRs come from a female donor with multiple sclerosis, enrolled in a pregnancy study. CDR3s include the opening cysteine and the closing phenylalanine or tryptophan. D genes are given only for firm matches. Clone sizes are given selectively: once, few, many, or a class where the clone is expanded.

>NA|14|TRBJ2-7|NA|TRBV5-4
CASSLPFQGGEQYF
TGTGCCAGCAGCTTGCCCTTTCAAGGAGGCGAGCAGTACTTC
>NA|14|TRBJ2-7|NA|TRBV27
CASSLGGAALEQYF
TGTGCCAGCAGTTTAGGGGGGGCCGCCCTCGAGCAGTACTTC
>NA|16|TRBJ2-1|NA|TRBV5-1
CASSFFGTGPHNEQFF
TGCGCCAGCAGCTTTTTCGGGACTGGACCCCACAATGAGCAGTTCTTC
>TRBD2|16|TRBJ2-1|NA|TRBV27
CASSFLRGGPYGEQFF
TGTGCCAGCAGTTTTCTCCGGGGGGGCCCTTATGGGGAGCAGTTCTTC
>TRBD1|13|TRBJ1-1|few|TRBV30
CACEDRLNTEAFF
TGTGCCTGTGAGGACAGGTTGAACACTGAAGCTTTCTTT
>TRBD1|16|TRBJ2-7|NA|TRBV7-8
CASSLAKNRGPYEQYF
TGTGCCAGCAGCTTAGCGAAAAACAGGGGACCCTACGAGCAGTACTTC
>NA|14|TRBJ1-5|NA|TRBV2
CASSVDSSNQPQHF
TGTGCCAGCAGTGTGGACAGCAGCAATCAGCCCCAGCATTTT
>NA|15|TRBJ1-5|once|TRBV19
CASLTDTASNQPQHF
TGTGCCAGTCTCACTGACACCGCCAGTAATCAGCCCCAGCATTTT
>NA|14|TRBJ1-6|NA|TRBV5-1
CASSSGQGGSPLHF
TGCGCCAGCAGCTCCGGGCAGGGTGGTTCACCCCTCCACTTT
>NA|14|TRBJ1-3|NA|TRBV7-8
CASSFAGSGNTIYF
TGTGCCAGCAGCTTTGCGGGCTCTGGAAACACCATATATTTT
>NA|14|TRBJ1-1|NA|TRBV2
CASSDGQANTEAFF
TGTGCCAGCAGTGATGGGCAGGCTAACACTGAAGCTTTCTTT
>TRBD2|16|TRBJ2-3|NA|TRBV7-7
CARRHTSEPSTDTQYF
TGTGCCCGCCGCCACACTAGCGAACCTAGCACAGATACGCAGTATTTT
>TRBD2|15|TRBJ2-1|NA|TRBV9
CASSVGGLAGLEQFF
TGTGCCAGCAGCGTCGGGGGACTAGCGGGATTAGAGCAGTTCTTC
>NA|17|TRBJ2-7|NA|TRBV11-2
CASSLVPGILSGYEQYF
TGTGCCAGCAGCTTAGTCCCGGGAATACTTAGCGGCTACGAGCAGTACTTC
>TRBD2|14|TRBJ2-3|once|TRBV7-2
CASSPGLATDTQYF
TGTGCCAGCAGCCCGGGACTAGCGACGGATACGCAGTATTTT
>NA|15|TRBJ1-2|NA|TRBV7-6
CASSQQAGFDYGYTF
TGTGCCAGCAGCCAACAGGCCGGCTTCGACTATGGCTACACCTTC
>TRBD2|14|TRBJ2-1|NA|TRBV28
CASSLEGLAGARFF
TGTGCCAGCAGTTTAGAGGGACTAGCGGGAGCTCGATTCTTC
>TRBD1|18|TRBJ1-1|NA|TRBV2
CASSEVRDRPKKNTEAFF
TGTGCCAGCAGTGAAGTAAGGGACAGGCCGAAAAAGAACACTGAAGCTTTCTTT
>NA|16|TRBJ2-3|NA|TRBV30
CAWSVGTGRGTDTQYF
TGTGCCTGGAGTGTGGGGACTGGGAGAGGCACAGATACGCAGTATTTT
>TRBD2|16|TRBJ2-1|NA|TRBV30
CAWSVLRDYGPHEQFF
TGTGCCTGGAGTGTACTCAGGGACTACGGACCCCATGAGCAGTTCTTC
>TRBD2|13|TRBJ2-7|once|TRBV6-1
CASRTSGGHEQYF
TGTGCCAGCCGTACTAGCGGGGGACACGAGCAGTACTTC
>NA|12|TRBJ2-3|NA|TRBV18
CASRVPGDTQYF
TGTGCCAGTCGGGTCCCAGGGGATACGCAGTATTTT
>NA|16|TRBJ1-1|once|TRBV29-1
CSYQFGGSLRGAEAFF
TGCAGCTACCAATTCGGGGGTAGCCTTAGGGGCGCTGAAGCTTTCTTT
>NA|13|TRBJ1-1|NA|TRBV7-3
CASSLIGDTEAFF
TGTGCCAGCAGCTTAATAGGGGATACTGAAGCTTTCTTT
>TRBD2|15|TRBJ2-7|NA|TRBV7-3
CASSTSGGYPYEQYF
TGTGCCAGCAGCACTAGCGGGGGGTACCCCTACGAGCAGTACTTC
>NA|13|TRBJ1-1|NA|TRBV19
CASSIDPVTEAFF
TGTGCCAGTAGTATAGATCCGGTTACGGAGGCTTTCTTT
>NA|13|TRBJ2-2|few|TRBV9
CASSLRGTGELFF
TGTGCCAGCAGCCTAAGGGGAACCGGGGAGCTGTTTTTT
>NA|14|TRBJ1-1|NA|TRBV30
CAWSPGDLGTEAFF
TGTGCCTGGAGTCCGGGGGACCTGGGTACTGAAGCTTTCTTT
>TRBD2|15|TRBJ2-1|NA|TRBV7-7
CASSPTSGSSNEQFF
TGTGCCAGCAGCCCGACTAGCGGGAGTTCCAATGAGCAGTTCTTC
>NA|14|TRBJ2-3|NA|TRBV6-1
CASSEWGGLDTQYF
TGTGCCAGCAGTGAATGGGGGGGGCTGGATACGCAGTATTTT
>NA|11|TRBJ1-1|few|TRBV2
CASSVSREAFF
TGTGCCAGCAGTGTATCGAGGGAAGCTTTCTTT
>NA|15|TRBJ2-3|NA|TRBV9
CASSLDRPSTDTQYF
TGTGCCAGCAGTCTAGACAGACCTAGCACAGATACGCAGTATTTT
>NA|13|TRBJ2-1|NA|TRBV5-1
CASSPPTYNEQFF
TGCGCCAGCAGCCCCCCAACCTACAATGAGCAGTTCTTC
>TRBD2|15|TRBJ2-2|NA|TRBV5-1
CASSLAGGQNGELFF
TGCGCCAGCAGCTTAGCGGGAGGGCAGAACGGGGAGCTGTTTTTT
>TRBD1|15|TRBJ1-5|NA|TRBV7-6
CASSLGTGDNQPQHF
TGTGCCAGCAGCTTAGGGACAGGGGACAATCAGCCCCAGCATTTT
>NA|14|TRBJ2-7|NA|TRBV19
CASSQETGSYEQYF
TGTGCCAGTTCCCAAGAAACGGGCTCCTACGAGCAGTACTTC
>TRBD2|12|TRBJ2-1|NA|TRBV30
CAYSGNYNEQFF
TGTGCCTATAGCGGGAACTACAATGAGCAGTTCTTC
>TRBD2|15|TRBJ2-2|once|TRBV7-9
CASSLASGRMGELFF
TGTGCCAGCAGCTTAGCTAGCGGGAGAATGGGGGAGCTGTTTTTT
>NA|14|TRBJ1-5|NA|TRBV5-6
CASSGGLSNQPQHF
TGTGCCAGCAGCGGCGGGTTAAGCAATCAGCCCCAGCATTTT
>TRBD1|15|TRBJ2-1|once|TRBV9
CASSVAGTGGNEQFF
TGTGCCAGCAGCGTAGCGGGGACAGGAGGGAATGAGCAGTTCTTC
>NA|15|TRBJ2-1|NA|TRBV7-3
CASSPRVAGRNEQFF
TGTGCCAGCAGCCCTAGGGTGGCAGGGAGGAATGAGCAGTTCTTC
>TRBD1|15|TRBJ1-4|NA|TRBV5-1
CASSLVGQGGEKLFF
TGCGCCAGCAGCTTGGTCGGACAGGGTGGTGAAAAACTGTTTTTT
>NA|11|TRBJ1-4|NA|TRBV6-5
CASSSGEKLFF
TGTGCCAGCAGTTCGGGTGAAAAACTGTTTTTT
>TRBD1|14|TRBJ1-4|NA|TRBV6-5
CASRPNLTGRKLFF
TGTGCCAGCAGGCCCAACCTGACAGGGAGAAAACTGTTTTTT
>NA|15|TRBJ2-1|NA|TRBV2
CASSEAERMVNEQFF
TGTGCCAGCAGTGAAGCTGAGCGCATGGTGAATGAGCAGTTCTTC
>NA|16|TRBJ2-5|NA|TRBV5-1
CASSPSGGARGETQYF
TGCGCCAGCAGCCCGTCAGGGGGCGCGCGGGGGGAGACCCAGTACTTC
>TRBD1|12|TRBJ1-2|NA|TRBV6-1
CASSPTGTGYTF
TGTGCCAGCAGTCCGACAGGGACCGGCTACACCTTC
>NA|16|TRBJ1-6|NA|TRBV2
CASSLTIQGPNSPLHF
TGTGCCAGCAGCCTCACTATACAGGGACCGAATTCACCCCTCCACTTT
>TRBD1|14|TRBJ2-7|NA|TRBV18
CASSTGTGAGEQYF
TGTGCCAGCTCAACCGGGACAGGGGCGGGTGAGCAGTACTTC